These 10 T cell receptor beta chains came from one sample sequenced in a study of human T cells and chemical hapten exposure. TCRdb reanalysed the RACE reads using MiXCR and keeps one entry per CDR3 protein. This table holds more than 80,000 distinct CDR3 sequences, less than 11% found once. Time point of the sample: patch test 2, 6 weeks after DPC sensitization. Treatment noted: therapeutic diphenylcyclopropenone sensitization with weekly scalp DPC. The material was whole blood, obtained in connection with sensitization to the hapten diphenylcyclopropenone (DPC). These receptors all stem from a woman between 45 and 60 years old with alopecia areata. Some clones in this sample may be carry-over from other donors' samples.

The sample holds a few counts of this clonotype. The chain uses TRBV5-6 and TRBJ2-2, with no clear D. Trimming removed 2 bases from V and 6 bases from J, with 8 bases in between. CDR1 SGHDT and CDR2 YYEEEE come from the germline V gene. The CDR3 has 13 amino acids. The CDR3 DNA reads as TGTGCCAGCAGCTTATTGAGGTCCGGGGAGCTGTTTTTT. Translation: CASSLLRSGELFF.

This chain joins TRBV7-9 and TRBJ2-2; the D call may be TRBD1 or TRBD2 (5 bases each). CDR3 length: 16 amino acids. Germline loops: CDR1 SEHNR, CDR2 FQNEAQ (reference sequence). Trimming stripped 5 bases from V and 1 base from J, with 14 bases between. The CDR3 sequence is CASSPTGTVNTGELFF. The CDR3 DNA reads TGTGCCAGCAGCCCCACCGGGACGGTGAACACCGGGGAGCTGTTTTTT. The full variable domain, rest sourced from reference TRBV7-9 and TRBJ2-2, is DTGVSQNPRHKITKRGQNVTFRCDPISEHNRLYWYRQTLGQGPEFLTYFQNEAQLEKSRLLSDRFSAERPKGSFSTLEIQRTEQGDSAMYLCASSPTGTVNTGELFFGEGSRLTVL.

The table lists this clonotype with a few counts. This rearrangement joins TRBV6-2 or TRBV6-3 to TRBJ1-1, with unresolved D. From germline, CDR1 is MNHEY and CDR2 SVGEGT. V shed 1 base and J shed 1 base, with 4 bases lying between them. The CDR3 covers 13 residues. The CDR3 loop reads CASSYLRNTEAFF. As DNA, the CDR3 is TGTGCCAGCAGTTACTTGAGGAACACTGAAGCTTTCTTT.

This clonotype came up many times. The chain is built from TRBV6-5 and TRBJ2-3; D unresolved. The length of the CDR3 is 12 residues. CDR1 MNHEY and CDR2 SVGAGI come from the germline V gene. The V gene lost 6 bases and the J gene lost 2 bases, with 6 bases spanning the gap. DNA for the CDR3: TGTGCCAGCAGCCCAAACACAGATACGCAGTATTTT. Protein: CASSPNTDTQYF.

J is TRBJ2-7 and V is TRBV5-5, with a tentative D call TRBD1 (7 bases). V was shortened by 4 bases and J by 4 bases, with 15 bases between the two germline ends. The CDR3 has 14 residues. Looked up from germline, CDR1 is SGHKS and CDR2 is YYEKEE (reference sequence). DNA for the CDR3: TGTGCCAGCAGCCGCGGGACAGCCGGGTACGAGCAGTACTTC. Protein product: CASSRGTAGYEQYF.

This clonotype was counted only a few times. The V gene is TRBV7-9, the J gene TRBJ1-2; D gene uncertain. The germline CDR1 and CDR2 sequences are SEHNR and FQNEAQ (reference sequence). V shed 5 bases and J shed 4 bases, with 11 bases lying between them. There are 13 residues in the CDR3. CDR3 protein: CASSLGTLYGYTF. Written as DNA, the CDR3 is TGTGCCAGCAGCCTGGGTACCCTCTATGGCTACACCTTC.

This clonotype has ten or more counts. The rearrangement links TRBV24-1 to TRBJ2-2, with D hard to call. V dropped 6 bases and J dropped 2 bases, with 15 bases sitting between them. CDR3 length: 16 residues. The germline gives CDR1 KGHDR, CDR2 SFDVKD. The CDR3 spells CATSSPDGANTGELFF. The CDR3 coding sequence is TGTGCCACCAGTTCTCCTGACGGAGCAAACACCGGGGAGCTGTTTTTT.

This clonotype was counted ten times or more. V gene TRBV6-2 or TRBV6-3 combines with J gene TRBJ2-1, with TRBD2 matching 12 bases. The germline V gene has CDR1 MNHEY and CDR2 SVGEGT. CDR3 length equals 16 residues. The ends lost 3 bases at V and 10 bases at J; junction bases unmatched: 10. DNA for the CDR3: TGTGCCAGCAGTTATCCCCGACTAGCGGGAGATCGCGAGCAGTTCTTC. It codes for CASSYPRLAGDREQFF.

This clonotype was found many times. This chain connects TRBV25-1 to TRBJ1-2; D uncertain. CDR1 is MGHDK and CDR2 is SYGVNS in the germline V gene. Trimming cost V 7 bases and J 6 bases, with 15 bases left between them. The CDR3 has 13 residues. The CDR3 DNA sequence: TGTGCCAGCACTTCTTCAGGAGCGAATGGCTACACCTTC. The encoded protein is CASTSSGANGYTF.

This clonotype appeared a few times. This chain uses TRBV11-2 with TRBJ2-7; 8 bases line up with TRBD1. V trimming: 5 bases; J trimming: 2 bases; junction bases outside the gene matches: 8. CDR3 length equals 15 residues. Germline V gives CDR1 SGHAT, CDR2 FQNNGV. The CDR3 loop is CASSPGGTGPYEQYF. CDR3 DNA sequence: TGTGCCAGCAGCCCGGGCGGGACAGGACCCTACGAGCAGTACTTC.